One sample yielded the 19 T cell receptor beta chains listed below, sequenced in a study of blood T cell repertoires in COVID-19. The protocol was immunoSEQ multiplex PCR, while the TCRdb copy is restricted to in-frame clones and leaves out a portion. Of around 130,000 clones listed, approximately 85% are singletons. Sequencing used peripheral blood. Every receptor here comes from a human donor in a cohort sampled during active COVID-19.

The rearrangement uses TRBV10-2 and TRBJ2-1; 10 positions match TRBD2. V was clipped by 6 bases and J by 6 bases; unmatched bases: 14. The germline CDR1 and CDR2 sequences are WSHSY and SAAADI. The CDR3 length is 17 residues. The chain's CDR3 is CASRRQLSGGAGNEQFF. CDR3 coding DNA: TGCGCCAGCAGGAGACAACTAAGCGGGGGGGCCGGCAATGAGCAGTTCTTC.

The chain carries TRBV11-2 and TRBJ1-3; D unresolved. The germline V and J ends were trimmed by 5 bases and 0 bases, with 11 bases remaining between them. The CDR3 runs 15 residues. Germline CDR1 reads SGHAT; CDR2 reads FQNNGV. The CDR3 protein is CASSPDLSSGNTIYF. CDR3 nucleotides: TGTGCCAGCAGCCCCGATCTGAGCTCTGGAAACACCATATATTTT. The variable domain in full, with the rest retrieved from reference TRBV11-2 and TRBJ1-3, is EAGVAQSPRYKIIEKRQSVAFWCNPISGHATLYWYQQILGQGPKLLIQFQNNGVVDDSQLPKDRFSAERLKGVDSTLKIQPAKLEDSAVYLCASSPDLSSGNTIYFGEGSWLTVV.

This sequence joins TRBV19 and TRBJ1-1; D gene ambiguous. Trimming took off 6 bases at V and 4 bases at J, with 15 bases between the two ends. This CDR3 region has 14 residues. Germline assignment: CDR1 LNHDA and CDR2 SQIVND (reference sequence). CDR3 region: CASRFLGGPTEAFF. The CDR3 DNA follows: TGTGCCAGTAGGTTCTTAGGAGGACCCACTGAAGCTTTCTTT.

In its sample, this clone was seen a few times. V and J are TRBV19 and TRBJ2-6, with 9 bases lining up with TRBD1. The CDR3 loop spans 20 amino acids. Trimming cost V 5 bases and J 1 base; bases outside gene matches: 15. The V gene's germline CDR1 is LNHDA and CDR2 SQIVND (reference sequence). The CDR3 reads CASSGAGTGSVGSGANVLTF. In DNA form, the CDR3 reads TGTGCCAGTAGTGGGGCCGGGACAGGGTCAGTAGGTTCTGGGGCCAACGTCCTGACTTTC.

The chain has TRBV3-1 (or the pseudogene TRBV3-2) and TRBJ2-7, with D unclear. Germline loops: CDR1 LGHDT, CDR2 YNNKEL (reference sequence). V was cut by 2 bases and J by 3 bases, with 8 bases left in between. The CDR3 covers 13 residues. The CDR3 region is CASSQLTDYEQYF. CDR3 coding DNA: TGTGCCAGCAGCCAACTCACAGACTACGAGCAGTACTTC.

This clone is a singleton in its sample. The CDR3 protein is CASSFRLAGSSYNEQFF. The CDR3 DNA reads TGTGCCAGCAGCTTCCGACTAGCGGGGAGCTCCTACAATGAGCAGTTCTTC. The genes are TRBV5-8 and TRBJ2-1; 11 nucleotides match TRBD2. The CDR3 is 17 residues long. Unmatched junction bases numbered 4, after V lost 2 bases and J lost 0 bases. Germline V CDR1 and CDR2: SGHTS, YDEGEE.

Only one count was recorded for this clone. The chain has TRBV6-5 and TRBJ1-3; 7 positions agree with TRBD1. The ends lost 6 bases at V and 3 bases at J; junction bases unmatched: 5. Germline V gene lookup returns CDR1 MNHEY and CDR2 SVGAGI. This CDR3 is built from 14 residues. CDR3 sequence (DNA): TGTGCCAGCAGCCGACAGGGTGGTGGAAACACCATATATTTT. As protein: CASSRQGGGNTIYF.

The rearrangement joins TRBV18 to TRBJ1-1; unclear D gene. The CDR3 has 13 amino acids. The V and J ends lost 8 bases and 1 base respectively, with 11 bases between them. From germline, CDR1 is KGHSH and CDR2 LQKENI. In DNA form, the CDR3 reads TGTGCCAGCCAGAGTGGGCGGAACACTGAAGCTTTCTTT. It encodes CASQSGRNTEAFF.

The chain uses TRBV7-9 and TRBJ1-2; weak D call: TRBD1 (5 bases). Deletions cut 5 bases from V and 4 bases from J, with 23 bases between. CDR3 length: 17 residues. The germline V gene has CDR1 SEHNR and CDR2 FQNEAQ (reference sequence). CDR3 residues: CASSPTLDTLGSYGYTF. In nucleotides, the CDR3 is TGTGCCAGCAGCCCCACCCTGGACACCTTAGGTTCCTATGGCTACACCTTC.

The table lists this clone with a few counts. The CDR3, as DNA: TGTGCCAGCAGCTCCTCAGGGTACGATGGTGAAAAACTGTTTTTT. It translates to CASSSSGYDGEKLFF. The chain uses TRBV5-5 and TRBJ1-4, with D perhaps TRBD1 (5 bases). Germline V gene data show CDR1 as SGHKS and CDR2 as YYEKEE (reference sequence). This CDR3 contains 15 residues. V shed 3 bases and J shed 7 bases, with 16 bases lying between them.

V and J are TRBV18 and TRBJ1-4; 9 bases align to TRBD1. V gave up 4 bases and J gave up 7 bases; unmatched junction bases: 10. From germline, CDR1 is KGHSH and CDR2 LQKENI. The CDR3 sequence is 16 residues long. The CDR3 region is CASSRSTGGYGEKLFF. CDR3 sequence (DNA): TGTGCCAGCTCACGGTCGACAGGGGGGTACGGTGAAAAACTGTTTTTT.

Of note for this clone: Mismatch with germline at one junction end may stem from a read error. The chain uses TRBV18 and TRBJ2-7; TRBD2 matches at 11 bases. The CDR3 is made up of 16 amino acids. The V gene's germline CDR1 is KGHSH and CDR2 LQKENI. The CDR3 nucleotides read TGTGCCAGCTCCCCACGACTAGCGGGAACGGTTTACGAGCAGTACTTC. Its translation: CASSPRLAGTVYEQYF.

The rearrangement links TRBV5-6 to TRBJ2-5; unclear D gene. Germline V gene data show CDR1 as SGHDT and CDR2 as YYEEEE. The CDR3 length is 13 residues. Trimming removed 0 bases from V and 1 base from J, with 4 bases in between. CDR3 loop: CASSLDTQETQYF. DNA of the CDR3: TGTGCCAGCAGCTTGGACACCCAAGAGACCCAGTACTTC.

The V call is TRBV19, the J call TRBJ2-2; D is undetermined. The V gene's germline CDR1 is LNHDA and CDR2 SQIVND (reference sequence). The germline V and J ends were trimmed by 3 bases and 4 bases, with 15 bases remaining between them. CDR3 length equals 16 residues. CDR3 sequence reads: CASSIPVARSTGELFF. The DNA for the CDR3 is TGTGCCAGTAGTATTCCTGTGGCGAGGAGCACCGGGGAGCTGTTTTTT.

The chain uses TRBV6-5 and TRBJ1-1; D might be TRBD1 (5 bases). Germline V gene data show CDR1 as MNHEY and CDR2 as SVGAGI. The ends were cut back, 0 bases at V and 5 bases at J, with 7 bases in the middle. CDR3 length equals 13 residues. The CDR3 region has the DNA TGTGCCAGCAGTTACTCGGGGGGGACTGAAGCTTTCTTT. This codes for CASSYSGGTEAFF.

The J gene is TRBJ1-6, the V gene TRBV21-1; the tabulated D call, TRBD1, remains unverified against the DNA. TRBV21-1 corresponds to a pseudogene. The CDR3 contains 17 residues. CDR3 sequence: CASSKVVRRQGEAPLHF. CDR3 nucleotide sequence: TGTGCCAGCAGCAAAGTGGTGAGGAGACAGGGGGAAGCACCCCTCCACTTT.

J is TRBJ1-4 and V is TRBV7-9, with 8 bases that match TRBD1. The germline CDR1 and CDR2 sequences are SEHNR and FQNEAQ (reference sequence). With V trimmed by 3 bases and J by 2 bases, 5 bases remained unmatched. The CDR3 has 16 amino acids. DNA for the CDR3: TGTGCCAGCAGCTTGACAGGGGCCTCGACTAATGAAAAACTGTTTTTT. Its translation is CASSLTGASTNEKLFF.

Written as DNA, the CDR3 is TGCGCCAGCAGCTTGGTTGGGGGGTCTTCGGTCGGAGAGACCCAGTACTTC. The encoded protein is CASSLVGGSSVGETQYF. The chain carries TRBV5-1 and TRBJ2-5; the D gene is possibly TRBD2 (6 bases). Germline CDR1 SGHRS, CDR2 YFSETQ. V lost 0 bases to trimming and J lost 4 bases, with 19 bases between them. The CDR3 sequence is 17 residues long.

The chain links TRBV18 to TRBJ1-2, with a tentative D call TRBD1 (6 bases). Trimming cost V 3 bases and J 5 bases, with 16 bases left between them. Germline V gives CDR1 KGHSH, CDR2 LQKENI. The CDR3 has 15 amino acids. CDR3 sequence (DNA): TGTGCCAGCTCACCTGGGGCAGGGGCGAATTATGGCTACACCTTC. It yields the protein CASSPGAGANYGYTF.